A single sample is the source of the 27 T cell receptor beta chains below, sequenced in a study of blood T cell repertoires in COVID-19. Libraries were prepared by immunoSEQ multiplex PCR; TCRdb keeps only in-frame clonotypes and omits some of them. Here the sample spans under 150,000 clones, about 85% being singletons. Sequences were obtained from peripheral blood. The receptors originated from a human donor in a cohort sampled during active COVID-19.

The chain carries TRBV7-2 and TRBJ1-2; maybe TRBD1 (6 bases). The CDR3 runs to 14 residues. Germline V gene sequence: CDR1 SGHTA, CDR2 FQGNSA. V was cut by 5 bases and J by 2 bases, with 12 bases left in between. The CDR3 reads CASSPRTGNYGYTF. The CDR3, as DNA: TGTGCCAGCAGCCCACGAACAGGGAACTATGGCTACACCTTC.

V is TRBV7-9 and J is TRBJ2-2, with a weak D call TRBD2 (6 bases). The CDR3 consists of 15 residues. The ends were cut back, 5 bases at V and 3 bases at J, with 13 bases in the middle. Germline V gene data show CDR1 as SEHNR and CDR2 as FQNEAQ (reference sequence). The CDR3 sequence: CASSMGGPDTGELFF. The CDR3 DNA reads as TGTGCCAGCAGCATGGGGGGTCCGGACACCGGGGAGCTGTTTTTT.

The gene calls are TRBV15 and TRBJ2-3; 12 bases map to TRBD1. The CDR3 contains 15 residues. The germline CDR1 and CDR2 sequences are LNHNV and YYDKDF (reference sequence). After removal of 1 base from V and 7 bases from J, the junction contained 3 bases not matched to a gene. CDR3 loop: CATSRVGQGANTQYF. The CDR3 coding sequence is TGTGCCACCAGCAGAGTGGGACAGGGGGCGAATACGCAGTATTTT.

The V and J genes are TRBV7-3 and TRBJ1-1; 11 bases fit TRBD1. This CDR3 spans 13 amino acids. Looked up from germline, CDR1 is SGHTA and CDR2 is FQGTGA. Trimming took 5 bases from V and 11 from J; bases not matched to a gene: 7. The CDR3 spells CASSRGQGAGAFF. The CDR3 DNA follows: TGTGCCAGCAGCCGCGGACAGGGGGCTGGGGCTTTCTTT.

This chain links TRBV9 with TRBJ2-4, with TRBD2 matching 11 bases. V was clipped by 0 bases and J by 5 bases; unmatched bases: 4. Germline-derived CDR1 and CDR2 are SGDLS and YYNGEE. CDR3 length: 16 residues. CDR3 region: CASSVGTSGGENIQYF. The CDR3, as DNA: TGTGCCAGCAGCGTAGGTACTAGCGGGGGTGAAAACATTCAGTACTTC.

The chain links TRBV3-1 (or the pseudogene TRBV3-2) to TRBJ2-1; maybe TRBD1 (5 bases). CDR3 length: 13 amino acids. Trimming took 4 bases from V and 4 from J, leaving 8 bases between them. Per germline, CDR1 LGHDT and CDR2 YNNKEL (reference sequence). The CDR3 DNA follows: TGTGCCAGCAGCCCTAGGACATACAATGAGCAGTTCTTC. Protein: CASSPRTYNEQFF.

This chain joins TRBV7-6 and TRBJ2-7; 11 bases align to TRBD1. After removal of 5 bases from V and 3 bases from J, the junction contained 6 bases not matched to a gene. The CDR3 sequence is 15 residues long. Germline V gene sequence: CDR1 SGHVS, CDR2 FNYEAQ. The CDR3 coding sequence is TGTGCCAGCAGCCACGGTGGGACAGGGGGCTACGAGCAGTACTTC. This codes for CASSHGGTGGYEQYF. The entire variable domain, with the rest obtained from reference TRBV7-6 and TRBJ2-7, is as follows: GAGVSQSPRYKVTKRGQDVALRCDPISGHVSLYWYRQALGQGPEFLTYFNYEAQQDKSGLPNDRFSAERPEGSISTLTIQRTEQRDSAMYRCASSHGGTGGYEQYFGPGTRLTVT.

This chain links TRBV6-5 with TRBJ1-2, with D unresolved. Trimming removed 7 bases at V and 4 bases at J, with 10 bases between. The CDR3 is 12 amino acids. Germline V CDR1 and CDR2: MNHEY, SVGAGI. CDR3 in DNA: TGTGCCAGCAAAGGCGGAGCCTATGGCTACACCTTC. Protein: CASKGGAYGYTF.

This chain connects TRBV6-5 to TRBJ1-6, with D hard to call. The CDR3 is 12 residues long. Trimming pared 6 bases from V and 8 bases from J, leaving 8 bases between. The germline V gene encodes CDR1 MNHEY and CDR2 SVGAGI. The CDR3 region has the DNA TGTGCCAGCAGGCGACTAGATTCACCCCTCCACTTT. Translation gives CASRRLDSPLHF.

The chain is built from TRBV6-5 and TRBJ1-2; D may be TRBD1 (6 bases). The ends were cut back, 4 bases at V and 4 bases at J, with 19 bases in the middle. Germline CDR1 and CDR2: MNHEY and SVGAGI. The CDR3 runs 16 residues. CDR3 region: CASSWTATRAAYGYTF. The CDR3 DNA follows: TGTGCCAGCAGTTGGACAGCCACCAGGGCAGCCTATGGCTACACCTTC.

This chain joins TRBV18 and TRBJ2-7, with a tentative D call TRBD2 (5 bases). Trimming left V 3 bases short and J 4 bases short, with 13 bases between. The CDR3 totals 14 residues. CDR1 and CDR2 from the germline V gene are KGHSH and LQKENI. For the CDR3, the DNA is TGTGCCAGCTCACCCCGGGAATTTATGTACGAGCAGTACTTC. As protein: CASSPREFMYEQYF.

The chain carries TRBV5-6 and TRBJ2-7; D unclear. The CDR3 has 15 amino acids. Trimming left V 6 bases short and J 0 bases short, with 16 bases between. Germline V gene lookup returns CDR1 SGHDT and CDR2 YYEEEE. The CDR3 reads CASTLTQTFSYEQYF. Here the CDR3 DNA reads TGTGCCAGCACCCTTACACAGACCTTCTCCTACGAGCAGTACTTC.

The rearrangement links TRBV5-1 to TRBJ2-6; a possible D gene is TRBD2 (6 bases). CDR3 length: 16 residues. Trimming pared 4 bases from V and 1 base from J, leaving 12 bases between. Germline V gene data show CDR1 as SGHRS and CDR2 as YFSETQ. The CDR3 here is CASSPAGGSGANVLTF. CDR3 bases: TGCGCCAGCAGCCCGGCCGGGGGATCTGGGGCCAACGTCCTGACTTTC. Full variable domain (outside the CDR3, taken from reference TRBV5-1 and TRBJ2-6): KAGVTQTPRYLIKTRGQQVTLSCSPISGHRSVSWYQQTPGQGLQFLFEYFSETQRNKGNFPGRFSGRQFSNSRSEMNVSTLELGDSALYLCASSPAGGSGANVLTFGAGSRLTVL.

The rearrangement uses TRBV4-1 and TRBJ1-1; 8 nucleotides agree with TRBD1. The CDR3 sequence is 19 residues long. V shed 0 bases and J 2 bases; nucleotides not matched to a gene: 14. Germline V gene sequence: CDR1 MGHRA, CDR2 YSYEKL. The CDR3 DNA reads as TGCGCCAGCAGCCAAGATCTAGGAGACAGGGGAGATTTTAACACTGAAGCTTTCTTT. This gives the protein CASSQDLGDRGDFNTEAFF.

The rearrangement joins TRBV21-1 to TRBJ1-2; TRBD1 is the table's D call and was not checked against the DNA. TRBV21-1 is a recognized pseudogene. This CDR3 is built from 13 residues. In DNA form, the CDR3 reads TGTGCCAGCAGCAAATGGGGCAACAGTGGCTACACCTTC. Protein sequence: CASSKWGNSGYTF.

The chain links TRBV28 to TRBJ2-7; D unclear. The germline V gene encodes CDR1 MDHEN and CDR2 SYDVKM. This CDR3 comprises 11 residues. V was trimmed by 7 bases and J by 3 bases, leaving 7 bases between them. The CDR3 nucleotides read TGTGCCAGCATATCTAACTACGAGCAGTACTTC. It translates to CASISNYEQYF.

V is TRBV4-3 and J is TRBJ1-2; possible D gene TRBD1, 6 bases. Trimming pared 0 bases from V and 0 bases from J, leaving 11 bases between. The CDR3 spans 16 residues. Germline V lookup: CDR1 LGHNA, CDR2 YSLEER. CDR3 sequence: CASSQDYGTTNYGYTF. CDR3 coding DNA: TGCGCCAGCAGCCAAGATTACGGGACAACTAACTATGGCTACACCTTC.

The DNA of the CDR3 is TGTGCCAGCAGCTTCGAAGGGGGACGTGGAAACACCATATATTTT. It specifies CASSFEGGRGNTIYF. The J gene is TRBJ1-3, the V gene TRBV5-4; D is perhaps TRBD1 (6 bases). CDR1 is SGHNT, CDR2 YYREEE, per germline (reference sequence). V lost 2 bases and J lost 3, with 12 bases in between. The CDR3 is 15 amino acids. The full variable domain, rest sourced from reference TRBV5-4 and TRBJ1-3, is ETGVTQSPTHLIKTRGQQVTLRCSSQSGHNTVSWYQQALGQGPQFIFQYYREEENGRGNFPPRFSGLQFPNYSSELNVNALELDDSALYLCASSFEGGRGNTIYFGEGSWLTVV.

The CDR3 nucleotides read TGTGCCAGCAGCTTTTCAGGGGCCGCCGGGGAGCTGTTTTTT. It yields the protein CASSFSGAAGELFF. The chain combines TRBV11-2 with TRBJ2-2, with a tentative D call TRBD1 (6 bases). Germline loops: CDR1 SGHAT, CDR2 FQNNGV. Between the trimmed V and J ends, which lost 3 bases and 6 bases, there was a span of 11 bases. This CDR3 spans 14 amino acids.

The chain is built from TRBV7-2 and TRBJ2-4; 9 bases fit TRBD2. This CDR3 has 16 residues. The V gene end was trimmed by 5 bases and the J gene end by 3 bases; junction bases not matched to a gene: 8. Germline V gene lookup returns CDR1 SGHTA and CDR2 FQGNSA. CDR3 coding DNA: TGTGCCAGCAGCGAAGCGGGGGGCATCGGCAAAAACATTCAGTACTTC. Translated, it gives CASSEAGGIGKNIQYF.

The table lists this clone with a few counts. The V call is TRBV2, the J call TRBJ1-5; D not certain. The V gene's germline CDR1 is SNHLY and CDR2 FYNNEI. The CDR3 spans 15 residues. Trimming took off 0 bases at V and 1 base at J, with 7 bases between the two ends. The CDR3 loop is CASSEALGSNQPQHF. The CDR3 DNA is TGTGCCAGCAGTGAAGCCCTCGGGAGCAATCAGCCCCAGCATTTT.

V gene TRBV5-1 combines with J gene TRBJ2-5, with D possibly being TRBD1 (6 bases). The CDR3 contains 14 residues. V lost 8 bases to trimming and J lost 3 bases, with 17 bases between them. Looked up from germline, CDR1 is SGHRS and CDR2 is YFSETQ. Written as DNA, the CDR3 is TGCGCCAGTACCTCAGGAAGGGGGAAAGAGACCCAGTACTTC. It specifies CASTSGRGKETQYF. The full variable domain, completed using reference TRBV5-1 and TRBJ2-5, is KAGVTQTPRYLIKTRGQQVTLSCSPISGHRSVSWYQQTPGQGLQFLFEYFSETQRNKGNFPGRFSGRQFSNSRSEMNVSTLELGDSALYLCASTSGRGKETQYFGPGTRLLVL.

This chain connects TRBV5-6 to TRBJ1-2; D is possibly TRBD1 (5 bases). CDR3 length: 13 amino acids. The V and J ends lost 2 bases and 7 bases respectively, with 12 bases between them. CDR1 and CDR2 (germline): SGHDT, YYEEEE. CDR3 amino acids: CASSFYRIPGYTF. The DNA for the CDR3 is TGTGCCAGCAGCTTCTACAGGATTCCTGGCTACACCTTC. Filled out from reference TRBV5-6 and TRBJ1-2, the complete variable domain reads DAGVTQSPTHLIKTRGQQVTLRCSPKSGHDTVSWYQQALGQGPQFIFQYYEEEERQRGNFPDRFSGHQFPNYSSELNVNALLLGDSALYLCASSFYRIPGYTFGSGTRLTVV.

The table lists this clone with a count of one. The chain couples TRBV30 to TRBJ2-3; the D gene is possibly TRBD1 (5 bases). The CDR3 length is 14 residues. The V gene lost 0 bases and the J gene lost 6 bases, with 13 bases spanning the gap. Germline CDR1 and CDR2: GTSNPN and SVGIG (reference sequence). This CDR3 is CAWSVGWGPDTQYF. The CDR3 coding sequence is TGTGCCTGGAGTGTCGGCTGGGGCCCCGATACGCAGTATTTT.

The CDR3 protein is CASSQPQGFSEQFF. The CDR3, as DNA: TGTGCCAGCAGCCAACCACAGGGTTTTAGTGAGCAGTTCTTC. V usage is TRBV7-8 and J usage is TRBJ2-1, with D perhaps matching TRBD1 (6 bases). Germline V gene sequence: CDR1 SGHVS, CDR2 FQNEAQ. CDR3 size: 14 residues. The ends were cut back, 5 bases at V and 9 bases at J, with 17 bases in the middle. The full variable domain, with the rest looked up from reference TRBV7-8 and TRBJ2-1, is GAGVSQSPRYKVAKRGQDVALRCDPISGHVSLFWYQQALGQGPEFLTYFQNEAQLDKSGLPSDRFFAERPEGSVSTLKIQRTQQEDSAVYLCASSQPQGFSEQFFGPGTRLTVL.

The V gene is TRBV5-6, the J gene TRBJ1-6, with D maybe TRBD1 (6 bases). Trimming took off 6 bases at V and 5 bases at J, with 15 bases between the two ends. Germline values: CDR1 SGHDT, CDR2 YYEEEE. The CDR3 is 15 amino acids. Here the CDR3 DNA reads TGTGCCAGCAACATTAACAGGGTCCATAATTCACCCCTCCACTTT. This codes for CASNINRVHNSPLHF.

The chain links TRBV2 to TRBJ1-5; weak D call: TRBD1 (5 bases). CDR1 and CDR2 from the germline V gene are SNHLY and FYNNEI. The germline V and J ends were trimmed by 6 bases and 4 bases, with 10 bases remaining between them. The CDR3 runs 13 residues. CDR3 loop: CASSPQENQPQHF. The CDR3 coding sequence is TGTGCCAGCAGCCCACAGGAAAATCAGCCCCAGCATTTT.